The TCR beta chain under discussion was sequenced for a study of blood T cell repertoires in COVID-19. This CDR3 has 17 residues. J lost 5 bases, V lost 7 bases, and 10 bases had no gene match. Germline lookup yields CDR1 MNHEY and CDR2 SMNVEV (reference sequence). Authors' methods: Researchers report that nucleated cell counts were estimated from reference gene primer amplification. Sequencing used immunoSEQ multiplex PCR; TCRdb keeps in-frame clones, though not all of them. D and trimming were read from the DNA, whereas the V and J calls and clone size are those reported in that table. This sample carries 200,000 to 250,000 clones, 86% of them seen once, and the ten largest clones take about 10%.

The sample comprised peripheral blood. This clonotype originated in a woman aged 50 to 65 with COVID-19, enrolled during active disease. This chain uses TRBV27 with TRBJ2-5; TRBD2 agrees at 16 bases. The CDR3 DNA sequence: TGTGCCAGCAAGTTGGGGACTAGCGGGGGGGTCATGGAGACCCAGTACTTC. Its protein is CASKLGTSGGVMETQYF.